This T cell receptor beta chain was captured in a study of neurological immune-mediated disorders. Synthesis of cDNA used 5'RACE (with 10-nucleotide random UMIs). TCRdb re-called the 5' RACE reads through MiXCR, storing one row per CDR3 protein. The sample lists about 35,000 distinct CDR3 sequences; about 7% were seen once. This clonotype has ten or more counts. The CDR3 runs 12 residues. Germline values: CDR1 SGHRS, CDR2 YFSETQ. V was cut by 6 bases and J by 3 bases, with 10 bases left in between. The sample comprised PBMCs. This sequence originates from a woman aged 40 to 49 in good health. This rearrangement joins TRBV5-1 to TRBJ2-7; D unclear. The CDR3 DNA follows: TGCGCCAGCACCCCGAGGAACTACGAGCAGTACGTC. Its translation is CASTPRNYEQYV.